The 21 T cell receptor beta chains in this list originate from one sample, sequenced in a study of T cell repertoires in cytomegalovirus infection (dated by TCRdb to between 2018 and 2020). The antigens of these receptors remain unknown. The sequencer was an Illumina HiSeq 1500. TCRdb itself trimmed the public reads at Q25 with fastp, ran MiXCR and retained productive beta chains. Each entry is one CDR3 protein sequence, shown with its most common DNA and genes. The sample records some 940,000 distinct CDR3 sequences, 31% of which are singletons. The ten largest make up 10% to 15% of the sample. In light of the paper, this sample's treatment or condition label describes: in vitro stimulation with specific CMV peptide epitopes to enrich CMV-specific T cells. The sequencing here drew on cultured CD8+ T cells from PBMCs, taken from culture after CMV antigen stimulation. The receptors were sampled from a human donor in good health (CMV status not recorded). Some clones in this sample may be carry-over from other donors' samples.

The chain employs TRBV24-1 and TRBJ2-1, with 8 bases matching TRBD2. The ends lost 9 bases at V and 5 bases at J; junction bases unmatched: 5. Germline lookup yields CDR1 KGHDR and CDR2 SFDVKD. The CDR3 runs 13 residues. The CDR3 sequence: CATGAGDHNEQFF. The CDR3, as DNA: TGTGCCACCGGAGCGGGGGACCACAATGAGCAGTTCTTC.

This clonotype was recorded many times. V gene TRBV7-2 combines with J gene TRBJ1-2; the match to TRBD1 covers 9 bases. Germline loops: CDR1 SGHTA, CDR2 FQGNSA. The V segment lost 7 bases and the J segment 7 bases; nucleotides outside the gene matches: 19. The CDR3 is 17 residues long. The CDR3 DNA follows: TGTGCCAGCACCCTAGGACAGGGGTGGTCTGGGGGGTTTGGCTACACCTTC. Translating gives CASTLGQGWSGGFGYTF. The whole variable domain, filled in from reference TRBV7-2 and TRBJ1-2, reads GAGVSQSPSNKVTEKGKDVELRCDPISGHTALYWYRQSLGQGLEFLIYFQGNSAPDKSGLPSDRFSAERTGGSVSTLTIQRTQQEDSAVYLCASTLGQGWSGGFGYTFGSGTRLTVV.

In this sample, this clonotype turned up once. The J gene is TRBJ1-1, the V gene TRBV5-4; D not resolved. Germline V gives CDR1 SGHNT, CDR2 YYREEE (reference sequence). The CDR3 has 12 residues. V lost 1 base and J lost 7, with 8 bases in between. The CDR3, as DNA: TGTGCCAGCAGCTTGCATAAGAGTGAAGCTTTCTTT. Translation gives CASSLHKSEAFF.

The chain recombines TRBV4-1 with TRBJ1-2; TRBD1 aligns across 7 bases. Germline assignment: CDR1 MGHRA and CDR2 YSYEKL. The CDR3 consists of 15 residues. V lost 3 bases, J lost 3 bases, and 7 bases stayed unmatched. CDR3 residues: CASSQDRSGDYGYTF. The CDR3, as DNA: TGCGCCAGCAGCCAGGACAGGTCCGGGGACTATGGCTACACCTTC.

The rearrangement joins TRBV6-5 to TRBJ1-1, with D unresolved. Germline-derived CDR1 and CDR2 are MNHEY and SVGAGI. The V and J ends lost 6 bases and 5 bases respectively, with 28 bases between them. The CDR3 contains 18 residues. The CDR3 DNA is TGTGCCAGCAGGAGGAAGGGTCCGAAGGGATCGGGTAGGACTGAAGCTTTCTTT. This gives the protein CASRRKGPKGSGRTEAFF.

The rearrangement joins TRBV7-9 to TRBJ2-7, with 8 bases fitting TRBD1. The ends lost 5 bases at V and 5 bases at J; junction bases unmatched: 11. The germline V gene encodes CDR1 SEHNR and CDR2 FQNEAQ (reference sequence). This CDR3 spans 15 amino acids. DNA of the CDR3: TGTGCCAGCAGCGAGAGGACAGGGAAGTTCAACGAGCAGTACTTC. Translating it yields CASSERTGKFNEQYF.

The V and J genes are TRBV20-1 and TRBJ2-7; 10 positions match TRBD2. Germline CDR1 DFQATT, CDR2 SNEGSKA (reference sequence). This CDR3 comprises 17 residues. Unmatched junction bases numbered 10, after V lost 0 bases and J lost 2 bases. The CDR3 loop reads CSARDQGLAGDTYEQYV. The DNA for the CDR3 is TGCAGTGCTAGAGATCAGGGCCTAGCGGGGGACACCTACGAGCAGTACGTC.

The chain carries TRBV6-2 or TRBV6-3 and TRBJ2-1; TRBD1 is a possible D gene (5 bases). V gave up 6 bases and J gave up 2 bases, with 11 bases separating them. CDR3 length equals 14 residues. CDR1 and CDR2 from the germline V gene are MNHEY and SVGEGT. The CDR3 DNA sequence: TGTGCCAGCAGGAAGGGGTTTACCTACAATGAGCAGTTCTTC. It specifies CASRKGFTYNEQFF.

This clonotype was detected only a few times. This chain uses TRBV7-6 with TRBJ1-1; 7 positions agree with TRBD1. The J segment lost 5 bases and the V segment lost 4 bases, leaving 10 bases of the junction unmatched. The CDR3 sequence is 15 residues long. Per the germline V gene, CDR1 is SGHVS and CDR2 is FNYEAQ. The DNA for the CDR3 is TGTGCCAGCAGCTCCAGGGGGGGCGGGTATACTGAAGCTTTCTTT. Translated: CASSSRGGGYTEAFF.

This clonotype was detected many times. The rearrangement links TRBV7-9 to TRBJ1-2; possible D gene TRBD1, 5 bases. This CDR3 is built from 12 residues. Germline loops: CDR1 SEHNR, CDR2 FQNEAQ (reference sequence). The V gene lost 3 bases and the J gene lost 8 bases, with 10 bases spanning the gap. The CDR3, as DNA: TGTGCCAGCAGCTTCGGGGGGAAGGGCTACACCTTC. This translates into CASSFGGKGYTF.

With respect to this clonotype: A read error is possible here, since a much larger clone lies one base away. The V call is TRBV7-2, the J call TRBJ1-3; TRBD1 matches at 8 bases. The germline gives CDR1 SGHTA, CDR2 FQGNSA. The trim removed 8 bases at V and 4 bases at J, leaving 7 bases unmatched. This CDR3 comprises 14 residues. The CDR3 region has the DNA TGTGCCAGCGGTTCTGGGACAGGCGGAAACACCATATATTTT. Residues: CASGSGTGGNTIYF. The full variable domain, in which reference TRBV7-2 and TRBJ1-3 provide the parts outside the CDR3, is GAGVSQSPSNKVTEKGKDVELRCDPISGHTALYWYRQSLGQGLEFLIYFQGNSAPDKSGLPSDRFSAERTGGSVSTLTIQRTQQEDSAVYLCASGSGTGGNTIYFGEGSWLTVV.

The chain uses TRBV20-1 and TRBJ1-2; possibly TRBD1 for D (5 bases). The V end lost 5 bases, the J end lost 4 bases, and 17 bases lay between the germline ends. The CDR3 totals 14 residues. CDR1 is DFQATT and CDR2 is SNEGSKA in the germline V gene (reference sequence). The CDR3 region has the DNA TGCAGTGCTCCCGGGGTAGGGGCACTCTATGGCTACACCTTC. Its translation: CSAPGVGALYGYTF.

At least ten counts were recorded for this clonotype. The CDR3 is CASSYEGLYGYTF. The CDR3 DNA is TGTGCCAGCAGTTACGAAGGGCTCTATGGCTACACCTTC. The genes are TRBV6-5 and TRBJ1-2; no clear D. This CDR3 contains 13 residues. Trimming left V 2 bases short and J 4 bases short, with 8 bases between. Germline loops: CDR1 MNHEY, CDR2 SVGAGI.

This clonotype came up a few times. The chain is built from TRBV19 and TRBJ1-4; D remains ambiguous. The CDR3 consists of 14 residues. CDR1 is LNHDA and CDR2 is SQIVND in the germline V gene (reference sequence). Trimming removed 6 bases at V and 7 bases at J, with 15 bases between. The CDR3 sequence is CASSPWPWGEKLFF. The CDR3 DNA reads as TGTGCCAGTAGCCCGTGGCCGTGGGGTGAAAAACTGTTTTTT.

This clonotype was picked up a small number of times. CDR3 in amino acids: CASSLGQGSAEQYV. The CDR3 nucleotides are TGTGCCAGCAGTCTCGGACAGGGATCTGCCGAGCAGTACGTC. This chain uses TRBV12-3 or TRBV12-4 with TRBJ2-7; 8 bases are shared with TRBD1. The ends lost 5 bases at V and 6 bases at J; junction bases unmatched: 9. CDR3 length: 14 amino acids.

This clonotype was observed a few times. The genes are TRBV6-4 and TRBJ2-2; 7 positions match TRBD1. The CDR3 runs 17 residues. The V gene end was trimmed by 0 bases and the J gene end by 0 bases; junction bases not matched to a gene: 4. The germline CDR1 and CDR2 sequences are MRHNA and SNTAGT. CDR3 residues: CASSDSGTDPNTGELFF. DNA for the CDR3: TGTGCCAGCAGTGACTCGGGGACAGACCCGAACACCGGGGAGCTGTTTTTT.

There are a few counts of this clonotype. A read error may produce the germline difference seen at one junction end. The chain recombines TRBV4-1 with TRBJ1-1; no definite D call. CDR3 length: 13 residues. From germline, CDR1 is MGHRA and CDR2 YSYEKL. CDR3 amino acids: CASSQDWVGEAFF. CDR3 DNA sequence: TGTGCCAGCAGCCAAGATTGGGTGGGTGAAGCTTTCTTT.

This clonotype was counted only a few times. The rearrangement links TRBV7-6 to TRBJ2-7; D is unclear. V was trimmed by 1 base and J by 5 bases, leaving 9 bases between them. CDR1 and CDR2 from the germline V gene are SGHVS and FNYEAQ. CDR3 size: 13 residues. The CDR3 protein is CASSLGPANEQYV. Here the CDR3 DNA reads TGTGCCAGCAGCTTAGGCCCCGCCAACGAGCAGTACGTC.

This clonotype was seen repeatedly, ten times or more. The chain combines TRBV7-8 with TRBJ2-1; D tentatively reads TRBD1 or TRBD2 (5 bases each). Trimming took off 1 base at V and 5 bases at J, with 15 bases between the two ends. The CDR3 runs 16 residues. Germline V gene lookup returns CDR1 SGHVS and CDR2 FQNEAQ. CDR3 residues: CASSLVVLGEHNEQFF. CDR3 bases: TGTGCCAGCAGCTTAGTGGTCTTGGGGGAACACAATGAGCAGTTCTTC.

The chain couples TRBV5-1 to TRBJ1-2; a weak D match, TRBD1 (5 bases). V was pared by 4 bases and J by 3 bases, with 16 bases between. This CDR3 region has 15 residues. CDR1 is SGHRS and CDR2 is YFSETQ in the germline V gene. The CDR3, as DNA: TGCGCCAGCAGCCCGCGAGACAGTGTCGACTATGGCTACACCTTC. Translating gives CASSPRDSVDYGYTF.

The table lists this clonotype with a few counts. The chain uses TRBV7-8 and TRBJ1-2; possibly TRBD1 for D (6 bases). The CDR3 is 12 amino acids. Germline V gene lookup returns CDR1 SGHVS and CDR2 FQNEAQ. Trimming removed 0 bases at V and 13 bases at J, with 12 bases between. The CDR3 loop is CASSLANRVFTF. The CDR3, as DNA: TGTGCCAGCAGCTTAGCTAACAGGGTTTTCACCTTC.